This TCR beta chain emerged from a study of blood T cell repertoires in COVID-19. Study-wide context: Nucleic acid was either cDNA or gDNA, and it came from T cells, B-cell-depleted T cells, or PBMCs.

Trimming stripped 0 bases from V and 3 bases from J, with 7 bases between. The CDR3 runs 13 residues. Germline V CDR1 and CDR2: SGHDT, YYEEEE. The data were produced by immunoSEQ multiplex PCR, yet TCRdb's version contains in-frame clones alone and is incomplete. The table has roughly 150,000 clones, under 85% seen once. Material for sequencing was peripheral blood. The chain has TRBV5-6 and TRBJ2-7, with D uncertain. The sequence came from a woman of 80 years or more with acute or convalescent COVID-19. The CDR3 nucleotides read TGTGCCAGCAGCTTGGGCGGAGTCTACGAGCAGTACTTC. This sequence encodes CASSLGGVYEQYF.